Below, one T cell receptor (beta chain) is given with its context. This sample was taken from a study of preoperative IRX-2 immunotherapy in early breast cancer. Germline CDR1 is SGHNT and CDR2 is YENEEA. The V end was cut by 5 bases, the J end by 5 bases, with 18 bases between. This CDR3 is built from 15 residues. Treatment meaning: preoperative locoregional IRX-2 cytokine immunotherapy. This phase Ib study tested locoregional IRX-2 cytokine immunotherapy given before surgery. TCRdb's copy holds only in-frame clones and misses some; the assay was immunoSEQ multiplex PCR. The repertoire holds roughly 42,000 clones, with roughly 77% as singletons.

The source is a human donor with breast cancer. Here the sequenced sample was tumor tissue, taken after IRX-2 immunotherapy. V and J are TRBV11-3 and TRBJ1-1; a weak D match, TRBD1 (5 bases). The CDR3 bases are TGTGCCAGCAGCGTGAACCCCCGGGGGTGGACTGAAGCTTTCTTT. Its translation is CASSVNPRGWTEAFF.